The clone carrying this T cell receptor (beta chain) was seen just once. These data are taken from a study of blood T cell repertoires in COVID-19. On the study more broadly: Acute and convalescent COVID-19 specimens originated in the United States, Italy and Spain.

The V and J ends lost 4 bases and 0 bases, in that order; junction bases with no gene match: 5. The CDR3 covers 16 residues. Germline assignment: CDR1 MDHEN and CDR2 SYDVKM. Data came from immunoSEQ multiplex PCR; TCRdb stores just in-frame clones and leaves some out. The sample includes about 160,000 clones, about 92% of them seen just once. This sequence originates from a young man with COVID-19, enrolled during active disease. This chain joins TRBV28 and TRBJ2-2, with 7 bases matching TRBD1. The sequencing input was peripheral blood. CDR3: CASSSPGGANTGELFF. The DNA for the CDR3 is TGTGCCAGCAGTTCGCCAGGGGGAGCGAACACCGGGGAGCTGTTTTTT.